This passage covers 29 T cell receptor beta chains from one sample sequenced in a study of blood T cell repertoires in COVID-19. The method was immunoSEQ multiplex PCR; TCRdb's version includes in-frame clones alone and lacks a portion of them. Among 45,000 to 65,000 clones listed, roughly 87% were seen once. Sequencing was performed on peripheral blood. The receptors derive from a man aged 55 to 70 with active COVID-19.

The rearrangement joins TRBV18 to TRBJ1-5; D may be TRBD1 (6 bases). V was pared by 5 bases and J by 6 bases, with 14 bases between. CDR1 and CDR2 (germline): KGHSH, LQKENI. This CDR3 comprises 14 residues. DNA of the CDR3: TGTGCCAGCTCAGAACAGGGAAGGGGTCAGCCCCAGCATTTT. This gives the protein CASSEQGRGQPQHF.

The chain uses TRBV6-5 and TRBJ1-1, with TRBD1 identical over 9 bases. The germline gives CDR1 MNHEY, CDR2 SVGAGI. The CDR3 covers 15 residues. The V and J ends lost 6 bases and 1 base, in that order; junction bases with no gene match: 6. For the CDR3, the DNA is TGTGCCAGCAGCGCCGGGACAGGGCGGAACACTGAAGCTTTCTTT. Translation gives CASSAGTGRNTEAFF.

The rearrangement links TRBV7-2 to TRBJ1-3; TRBD1 matches at 9 bases. V gave up 5 bases and J gave up 0 bases; unmatched junction bases: 11. CDR3 length: 18 amino acids. The V gene's germline CDR1 is SGHTA and CDR2 FQGNSA. The CDR3 DNA reads TGTGCCAGCAGCCCGTATGGGACAGGGTTTTCCTCTGGAAACACCATATATTTT. Translation gives CASSPYGTGFSSGNTIYF. The full variable domain, with the rest looked up from reference TRBV7-2 and TRBJ1-3, is GAGVSQSPSNKVTEKGKDVELRCDPISGHTALYWYRQSLGQGLEFLIYFQGNSAPDKSGLPSDRFSAERTGGSVSTLTIQRTQQEDSAVYLCASSPYGTGFSSGNTIYFGEGSWLTVV.

The chain carries TRBV7-9 and TRBJ1-4, with TRBD1 identical over 9 bases. Germline trimming cut 5 bases from V and 7 bases from J; bases unmatched to any gene: 5. The germline V gene has CDR1 SEHNR and CDR2 FQNEAQ (reference sequence). The CDR3 extends over 14 amino acids. CDR3 sequence: CASSRGQGGEKLFF. The CDR3 DNA follows: TGTGCCAGCAGCCGGGGACAGGGAGGTGAAAAACTGTTTTTT. Drawing the rest from reference TRBV7-9 and TRBJ1-4, the complete variable domain is DTGVSQNPRHKITKRGQNVTFRCDPISEHNRLYWYRQTLGQGPEFLTYFQNEAQLEKSRLLSDRFSAERPKGSFSTLEIQRTEQGDSAMYLCASSRGQGGEKLFFGSGTQLSVL.

The chain is built from TRBV5-6 and TRBJ2-7, with a possible D match to TRBD2 (5 bases). The V and J ends lost 4 bases and 0 bases respectively, with 11 bases between them. Germline V gene sequence: CDR1 SGHDT, CDR2 YYEEEE. CDR3 size: 14 residues. CDR3 nucleotide sequence: TGTGCCAGCAGCGCGTCCAGCGGCTCCTACGAGCAGTACTTC. It encodes CASSASSGSYEQYF.

The chain recombines TRBV3-1 (or the pseudogene TRBV3-2) with TRBJ1-6; the match to TRBD1 covers 7 bases. J was trimmed by 0 bases and V by 4 bases; bases with no gene match: 6. Germline CDR1 reads LGHDT; CDR2 reads YNNKEL (reference sequence). The length of the CDR3 is 17 residues. CDR3 coding DNA: TGTGCCAGCAGCCCCGGTCAGGGGGGCTCCTATAATTCACCCCTCCACTTT. Protein product: CASSPGQGGSYNSPLHF.

This rearrangement joins TRBV5-6 to TRBJ2-1; the D gene is possibly TRBD2 (6 bases). The CDR3 has 16 residues. Germline loops: CDR1 SGHDT, CDR2 YYEEEE. V lost 2 bases and J lost 0, with 12 bases in between. CDR3 coding DNA: TGTGCCAGCAGCTTTGTCGGGGGAGCCTCCTACAATGAGCAGTTCTTC. It yields the protein CASSFVGGASYNEQFF.

V gene TRBV29-1 combines with J gene TRBJ1-1; no firm D call. The CDR3 is 16 amino acids. The germline V and J ends were trimmed by 7 bases and 4 bases, with 25 bases remaining between them. Germline CDR1 is SQVTM and CDR2 is ANQGSEA. The CDR3: CSALRNSGIRGTEAFF. CDR3 DNA sequence: TGCAGCGCCCTCCGTAACAGCGGGATCAGAGGCACTGAAGCTTTCTTT.

This clone was detected only once. The chain joins TRBV19 to TRBJ2-7, with 10 bases aligning to TRBD1. The CDR3 runs to 17 residues. The germline V gene encodes CDR1 LNHDA and CDR2 SQIVND (reference sequence). After removal of 5 bases from V and 2 bases from J, the junction contained 12 bases not matched to a gene. CDR3 in amino acids: CASSLSSPTGGTYEQYF. CDR3 nucleotides: TGTGCCAGTAGTCTCTCTAGCCCGACAGGGGGCACCTACGAGCAGTACTTC.

The chain uses TRBV6-2 or TRBV6-3 and TRBJ2-5, with TRBD2 matching 14 bases. Germline V gene data show CDR1 as MNHEY and CDR2 as SVGEGT. The CDR3 consists of 17 residues. After removal of 6 bases from V and 5 bases from J, the junction contained 11 bases not matched to a gene. CDR3 in DNA: TGTGCCAGCAGCTGGACTAGCGGGAGGCCCTGGGGGGAGACCCAGTACTTC. This encodes CASSWTSGRPWGETQYF.

This clone came up once. The chain has TRBV19 and TRBJ2-3, with 11 bases identical to TRBD2. The CDR3 has 15 amino acids. The germline gives CDR1 LNHDA, CDR2 SQIVND (reference sequence). The J segment lost 6 bases and the V segment lost 2 bases, leaving 4 bases of the junction unmatched. The chain's CDR3 is CASSIRLAGGDTQYF. CDR3 in DNA: TGTGCCAGTAGTATAAGGCTAGCGGGAGGTGATACGCAGTATTTT.

This chain connects TRBV5-6 to TRBJ2-5, with 9 bases that match TRBD1. The CDR3 contains 16 residues. The germline CDR1 and CDR2 sequences are SGHDT and YYEEEE. V lost 0 bases and J lost 5; bases outside the gene matches: 8. CDR3 region: CASSLGIGQGRETQYF. The CDR3 DNA reads TGTGCCAGCAGCTTGGGGATTGGACAGGGGCGGGAGACCCAGTACTTC.

This rearrangement joins TRBV11-3 to TRBJ2-1; D may be TRBD1 (6 bases). CDR1 and CDR2 from the germline V gene are SGHNT and YENEEA. V lost 4 bases to trimming and J lost 12 bases, with 13 bases between them. The CDR3 runs to 12 residues. DNA of the CDR3: TGTGCCAGCAGCTCGTCGGACAGTCGGCAGTTCTTC. This encodes CASSSSDSRQFF.

The V gene is TRBV9, the J gene TRBJ2-3; 10 bases align to TRBD1. V was clipped by 3 bases and J by 1 base; unmatched bases: 8. This CDR3 has 17 amino acids. The germline V gene encodes CDR1 SGDLS and CDR2 YYNGEE. The CDR3 DNA is TGTGCCAGCAGCGCCCTACCAGGGACAGGGGGCACAGATACGCAGTATTTT. This sequence encodes CASSALPGTGGTDTQYF.

This clone came up a few times. The J gene is TRBJ2-7, the V gene TRBV18, with 12 nucleotides matching TRBD2. In germline, CDR1 is KGHSH, CDR2 LQKENI. V was clipped by 3 bases and J by 7 bases; unmatched bases: 7. This CDR3 has 15 amino acids. The CDR3 bases are TGTGCCAGCTCACCGCTGCTAGCGGGAGGGGGGGAGCAGTACTTC. This translates into CASSPLLAGGGEQYF.

V gene TRBV27 combines with J gene TRBJ1-4, with 8 bases identical to TRBD1. The CDR3 runs to 16 residues. Germline CDR1 and CDR2: MNHEY and SMNVEV (reference sequence). V gave up 6 bases and J gave up 3 bases; unmatched junction bases: 9. The CDR3 spells CASRTDRAIPNEKLFF. The CDR3 DNA follows: TGTGCCAGCAGAACGGACAGGGCGATCCCTAATGAAAAACTGTTTTTT. Together with reference TRBV27 and TRBJ1-4, the CDR3 gives the full variable domain: EAQVTQNPRYLITVTGKKLTVTCSQNMNHEYMSWYRQDPGLGLRQIYYSMNVEVTDKGDVPEGYKVSRKEKRNFPLILESPSPNQTSLYFCASRTDRAIPNEKLFFGSGTQLSVL.

This sequence joins TRBV18 and TRBJ2-1; the D is unclear. CDR1 is KGHSH, CDR2 LQKENI, per germline. This CDR3 region has 14 residues. V was pared by 3 bases and J by 2 bases, with 8 bases between. CDR3 DNA sequence: TGTGCCAGCTCACCCGGAACTACCTACAATGAGCAGTTCTTC. Amino acids: CASSPGTTYNEQFF.

The chain uses TRBV6-2 or TRBV6-3 and TRBJ1-3, with a possible D match to TRBD1 (5 bases). Germline V lookup: CDR1 MNHEY, CDR2 SVGEGT. CDR3 length: 16 residues. Between the trimmed V and J ends, which lost 4 bases and 4 bases, there was a span of 17 bases. CDR3 sequence reads: CASSSPGRASGNTIYF. Written as DNA, the CDR3 is TGTGCCAGCAGTTCCCCAGGGCGCGCGTCGGGAAACACCATATATTTT.

V and J are TRBV7-8 and TRBJ2-3, with TRBD2 matching over 12 bases. There are 16 residues in the CDR3. Germline trimming cut 4 bases from V and 2 bases from J; bases unmatched to any gene: 4. The germline V gene has CDR1 SGHVS and CDR2 FQNEAQ. For the CDR3, the DNA is TGTGCCAGCAGCTGGCCTAGCGGGAGGGCCACAGATACGCAGTATTTT. Residues: CASSWPSGRATDTQYF.

The chain recombines TRBV4-3 with TRBJ2-1; D is perhaps TRBD1 (5 bases). CDR1 LGHNA and CDR2 YSLEER come from the germline V gene. The CDR3 runs 15 residues. V lost 6 bases and J 8 bases, leaving 20 bases between the germline ends. CDR3 residues: CASRMGLNGFDEQFF. The CDR3 nucleotides are TGCGCCAGCAGAATGGGGCTCAATGGGTTCGATGAGCAGTTCTTC.

This clone has only one observation. The gene calls are TRBV28 and TRBJ1-2, with D perhaps TRBD1 (5 bases). Germline CDR1 reads MDHEN; CDR2 reads SYDVKM. The CDR3 covers 15 residues. Trimming pared 5 bases from V and 0 bases from J, leaving 13 bases between. This CDR3 is CASSPISRANYGYTF. DNA of the CDR3: TGTGCCAGCAGTCCGATCTCCAGGGCTAACTATGGCTACACCTTC.

This clone was recorded only once. The chain is built from TRBV4-1 and TRBJ2-2; TRBD2 agrees at 12 bases. The CDR3 has 18 amino acids. V lost 8 bases to trimming and J lost 0 bases; unmatched junction nucleotides: 10. CDR1 MGHRA and CDR2 YSYEKL come from the germline V gene. In DNA form, the CDR3 reads TGCGCCAGCGAACCGGGACTAGCGGGCCTTGCGAACACCGGGGAGCTGTTTTTT. Protein sequence: CASEPGLAGLANTGELFF.

This clone was seen only once. The V gene is TRBV18, the J gene TRBJ2-3; D gene unclear. CDR3 size: 12 residues. With 5 bases removed from V and 6 bases from J, the gap between germline ends came to 9 bases. Germline V lookup: CDR1 KGHSH, CDR2 LQKENI. The CDR3 sequence is CASSTATDTQYF. The CDR3 bases are TGTGCCAGCTCAACAGCAACGGATACGCAGTATTTT.

This chain links TRBV5-4 with TRBJ1-5; 9 positions agree with TRBD1. The CDR3 contains 15 residues. The germline CDR1 and CDR2 sequences are SGHNT and YYREEE (reference sequence). V shed 4 bases, J shed 9 bases, and the junction held 11 bases outside the gene matches. The CDR3 spells CASSRTPGQGPPQHF. The CDR3 region has the DNA TGTGCCAGCAGCCGAACACCGGGACAGGGACCGCCCCAGCATTTT.

The V gene is TRBV6-6, the J gene TRBJ2-7, with D hard to call. With 6 bases removed from V and 3 bases from J, the gap between germline ends came to 3 bases. The CDR3 is made up of 10 amino acids. Per germline, CDR1 MNHNY and CDR2 SVGAGI (reference sequence). CDR3 protein: CASRRYEQYF. Written as DNA, the CDR3 is TGTGCCAGCAGGCGCTACGAGCAGTACTTC.

The chain links TRBV4-3 to TRBJ2-7, with D possibly TRBD2 on 6 matching bases. This CDR3 has 15 amino acids. V shed 0 bases and J shed 3 bases, with 12 bases lying between them. Germline values: CDR1 LGHNA, CDR2 YSLEER. The CDR3 DNA reads TGCGCCAGCAGCCAAGATTCGGCGGGGCTCTACGAGCAGTACTTC. Protein sequence: CASSQDSAGLYEQYF.

The genes are TRBV4-2 and TRBJ2-1; 8 nucleotides agree with TRBD2. The CDR3 runs to 18 residues. V shed 1 base and J 8 bases; nucleotides not matched to a gene: 16. Germline CDR1 is LGHNA and CDR2 is YNFKEQ. CDR3 sequence: CASSQVSGISGRSDEQFF. The CDR3 DNA reads TGTGCCAGCAGCCAAGTTAGCGGGATCAGCGGGAGAAGCGATGAGCAGTTCTTC.

The rearrangement links TRBV28 to TRBJ2-7; TRBD1 agrees at 9 bases. Germline CDR1 and CDR2: MDHEN and SYDVKM. This CDR3 has 12 residues. Here the CDR3 DNA reads TGTGGGGTCCGGGACAGGGACTACGAGCAGTACTTC. This sequence encodes CGVRDRDYEQYF.

V is TRBV5-1 and J is TRBJ2-2; a weak D match, TRBD1 (5 bases). CDR1 and CDR2 from the germline V gene are SGHRS and YFSETQ. V was clipped by 1 base and J by 1 base, with 8 bases between them. The CDR3 totals 15 residues. CDR3 sequence reads: CASSLRQGNTGELFF. CDR3 in DNA: TGCGCCAGCAGCTTGCGGCAGGGGAACACCGGGGAGCTGTTTTTT.